This T cell receptor (beta chain) came from a study of cytotoxic CD8 clonotypes in ibrutinib-treated CLL. Broader study findings: Public clonotypes showed up rarely, and on treatment they shrank or held steady. At ibrutinib response, clonality increased, and at progression it declined back toward baseline.

The V segment lost 5 bases and the J segment 2 bases; nucleotides outside the gene matches: 3. The CDR3 is made up of 14 amino acids. The V gene's germline CDR1 is MNHEY and CDR2 SMNVEV (reference sequence). Generated by immunoSEQ multiplex PCR, the TCRdb table keeps only in-frame clones and is missing some. The data hold hundreds of thousands of clones, with 70% observed a single time. Turning to this clone: The antigen is undetermined.

Frozen-stored PBMCs produced roughly 2 micrograms of genomic DNA for TCR beta libraries. The source is a human donor with chronic lymphocytic leukemia. This chain joins TRBV27 and TRBJ2-7; 10 nucleotides line up with TRBD1. The sample was PBMCs, taken after 12 months of ibrutinib treatment. The DNA for the CDR3 is TGTGCCAGCAGTCTCGGACAGGGGGCCTACGAGCAGTACTTC. Protein: CASSLGQGAYEQYF.